This T cell receptor beta chain was sequenced in a study of cytomegalovirus exposure and HLA in healthy donors. The primer mix had 60 Vbeta and 13 Jbeta primers. Some clones are missing from TCRdb's copy, which holds only in-frame ones; the method was immunoSEQ multiplex PCR. The sample yields 200,000 to 250,000 clones, roughly 80% seen once. Study outcomes and limitations: Cytomegalovirus association was assigned to approximately 160 TCR beta chains. Later analysis identified 16,951 TCR beta sequences associated with HLA alleles, using a false discovery rate threshold of 0.05. Upon later analysis, HLA-associated TCR beta chains proved more clonally expanded than other, equally common chains.

This clone was seen just once. The target antigen is unknown. The TCR sequence derives from a man aged 40-50 years in good health and CMV-seronegative. Input material: PBMCs.

The CDR3 loop reads CASSLVGHRSYEQYF. The CDR3 coding sequence is TGTGCCAGCAGCTTGGTGGGGCACAGGAGTTACGAGCAGTACTTC. The chain links TRBV5-6 to TRBJ2-7; a weak D match, TRBD1 (5 bases). There are 15 residues in the CDR3. Germline V gene lookup returns CDR1 SGHDT and CDR2 YYEEEE. Trimming removed 0 bases at V and 4 bases at J, with 14 bases between.